Sequencing of this T cell receptor (beta chain) was carried out in a study of control samples from healthy donors and cancer patients. The CDR3 contains 14 residues. V trimming: 2 bases; J trimming: 4 bases; junction bases outside the gene matches: 4. Germline V lookup: CDR1 LGHDT, CDR2 YNNKEL (reference sequence). TCRdb keeps only in-frame clones here, not all; method: immunoSEQ multiplex PCR. The table has some 41,000 clones, 70% to 90% seen once. The chain employs TRBV3-1 (or the pseudogene TRBV3-2) and TRBJ2-5; 7 bases agree with TRBD2. The TCR comes from an older woman with lung cancer. The specimen sequenced was PBMCs. The CDR3 DNA sequence: TGTGCCAGCAGCCAATACCCGGGAGGAGAGACCCAGTACTTC. This encodes CASSQYPGGETQYF.